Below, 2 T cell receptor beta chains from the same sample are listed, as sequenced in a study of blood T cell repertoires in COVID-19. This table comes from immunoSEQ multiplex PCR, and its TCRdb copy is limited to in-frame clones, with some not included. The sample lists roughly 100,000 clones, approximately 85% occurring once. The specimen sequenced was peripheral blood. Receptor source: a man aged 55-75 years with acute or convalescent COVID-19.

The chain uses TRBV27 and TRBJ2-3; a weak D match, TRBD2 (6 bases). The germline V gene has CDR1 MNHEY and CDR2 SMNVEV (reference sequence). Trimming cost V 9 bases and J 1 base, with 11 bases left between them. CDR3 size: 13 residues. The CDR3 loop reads CASKDYGTDTQYF. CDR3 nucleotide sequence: TGTGCCAGTAAGGACTACGGCACAGATACGCAGTATTTT.

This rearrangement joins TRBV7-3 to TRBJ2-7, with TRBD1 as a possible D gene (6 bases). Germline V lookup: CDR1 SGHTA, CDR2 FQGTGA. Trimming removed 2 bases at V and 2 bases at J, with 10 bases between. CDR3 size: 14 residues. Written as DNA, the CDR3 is TGTGCCAGCAGCTTATTCCAGGGGCCCTACGAGCAGTACTTC. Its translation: CASSLFQGPYEQYF. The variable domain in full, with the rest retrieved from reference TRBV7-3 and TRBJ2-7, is GAGVSQTPSNKVTEKGKYVELRCDPISGHTALYWYRQSLGQGPEFLIYFQGTGAADDSGLPNDRFFAVRPEGSVSTLKIQRTERGDSAVYLCASSLFQGPYEQYFGPGTRLTVT.